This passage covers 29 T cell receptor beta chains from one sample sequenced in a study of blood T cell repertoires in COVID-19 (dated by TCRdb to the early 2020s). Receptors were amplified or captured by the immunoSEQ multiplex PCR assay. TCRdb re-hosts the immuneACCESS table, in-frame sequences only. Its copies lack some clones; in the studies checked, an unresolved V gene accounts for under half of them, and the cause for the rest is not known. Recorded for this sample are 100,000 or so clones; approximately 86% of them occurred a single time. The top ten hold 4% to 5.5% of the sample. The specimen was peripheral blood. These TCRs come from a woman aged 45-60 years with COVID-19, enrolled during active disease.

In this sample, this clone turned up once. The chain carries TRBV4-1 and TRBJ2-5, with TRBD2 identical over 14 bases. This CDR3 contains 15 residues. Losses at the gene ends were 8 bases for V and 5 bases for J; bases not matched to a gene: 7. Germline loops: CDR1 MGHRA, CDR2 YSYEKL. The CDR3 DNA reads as TGCGCCAGCCAGACTAGCGGGGGGGTTAGTGAGACCCAGTACTTC. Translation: CASQTSGGVSETQYF.

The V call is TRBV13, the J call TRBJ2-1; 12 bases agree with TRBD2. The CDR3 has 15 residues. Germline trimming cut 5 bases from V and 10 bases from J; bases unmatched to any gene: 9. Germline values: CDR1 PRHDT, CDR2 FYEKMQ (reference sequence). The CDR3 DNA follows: TGTGCCAGCAGCCGGGCTAGCGGGGGGGCCCGAGAGCAGTTCTTC. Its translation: CASSRASGGAREQFF. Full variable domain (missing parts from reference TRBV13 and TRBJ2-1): AAGVIQSPRHLIKEKRETATLKCYPIPRHDTVYWYQQGPGQDPQFLISFYEKMQSDKGSIPDRFSAQQFSDYHSELNMSSLELGDSALYFCASSRASGGAREQFFGPGTRLTVL.

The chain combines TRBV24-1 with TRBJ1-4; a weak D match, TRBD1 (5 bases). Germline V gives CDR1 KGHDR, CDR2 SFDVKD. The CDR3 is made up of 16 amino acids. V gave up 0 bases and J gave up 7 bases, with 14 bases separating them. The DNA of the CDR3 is TGTGCCACCAGTGATTTGGAACAGGTGAATAGTGAAAAACTGTTTTTT. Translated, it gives CATSDLEQVNSEKLFF.

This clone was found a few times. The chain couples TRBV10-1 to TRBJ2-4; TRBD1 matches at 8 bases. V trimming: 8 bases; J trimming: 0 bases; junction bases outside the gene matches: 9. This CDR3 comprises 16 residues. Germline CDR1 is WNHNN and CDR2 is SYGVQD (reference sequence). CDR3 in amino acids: CASQGARAVAKNIQYF. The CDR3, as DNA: TGCGCCAGCCAGGGGGCGCGAGCGGTAGCCAAAAACATTCAGTACTTC.

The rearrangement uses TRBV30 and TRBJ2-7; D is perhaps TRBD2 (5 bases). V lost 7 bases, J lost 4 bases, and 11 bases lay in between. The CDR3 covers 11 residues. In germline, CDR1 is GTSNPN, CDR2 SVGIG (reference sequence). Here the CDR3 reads CASTRGYEQYF. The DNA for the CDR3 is TGTGCCTCCACTCGGGGTTACGAGCAGTACTTC.

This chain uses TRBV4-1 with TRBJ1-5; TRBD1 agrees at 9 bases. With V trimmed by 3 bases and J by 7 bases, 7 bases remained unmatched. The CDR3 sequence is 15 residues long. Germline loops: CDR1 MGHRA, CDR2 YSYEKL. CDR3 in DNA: TGCGCCAGCAGCCAGAAAGACGGGACAGGGCAGCCCCAGCATTTT. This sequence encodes CASSQKDGTGQPQHF.

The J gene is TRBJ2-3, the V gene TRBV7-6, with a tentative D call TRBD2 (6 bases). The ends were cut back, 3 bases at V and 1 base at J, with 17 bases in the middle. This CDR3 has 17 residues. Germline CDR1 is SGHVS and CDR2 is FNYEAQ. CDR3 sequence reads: CASSFSGGGLGTDTQYF. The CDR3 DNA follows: TGTGCCAGCAGCTTTTCCGGGGGAGGTCTTGGCACAGATACGCAGTATTTT.

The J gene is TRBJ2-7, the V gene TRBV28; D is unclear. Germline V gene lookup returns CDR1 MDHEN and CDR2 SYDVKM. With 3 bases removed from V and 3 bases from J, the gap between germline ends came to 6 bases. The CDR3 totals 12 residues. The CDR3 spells CASSLTGYEQYF. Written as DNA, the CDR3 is TGTGCCAGCAGTTTGACGGGCTACGAGCAGTACTTC.

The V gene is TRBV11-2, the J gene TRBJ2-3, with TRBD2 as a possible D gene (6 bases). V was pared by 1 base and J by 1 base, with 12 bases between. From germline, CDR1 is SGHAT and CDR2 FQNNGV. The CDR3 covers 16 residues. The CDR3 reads CASSLGRREGTDTQYF. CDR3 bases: TGTGCCAGCAGCTTAGGCAGGAGGGAAGGCACAGATACGCAGTATTTT.

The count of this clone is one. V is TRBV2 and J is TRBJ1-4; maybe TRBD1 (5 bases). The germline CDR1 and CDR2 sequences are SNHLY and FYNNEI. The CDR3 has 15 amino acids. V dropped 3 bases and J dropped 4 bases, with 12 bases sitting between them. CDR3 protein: CASSDSGRGNEKLFF. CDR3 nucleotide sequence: TGTGCCAGCAGTGACTCAGGGCGTGGTAATGAAAAACTGTTTTTT.

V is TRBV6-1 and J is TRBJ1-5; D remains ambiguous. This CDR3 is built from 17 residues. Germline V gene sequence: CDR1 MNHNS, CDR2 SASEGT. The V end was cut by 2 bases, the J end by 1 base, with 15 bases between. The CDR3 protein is CASSESAANWSNQPQHF. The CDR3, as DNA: TGTGCCAGCAGTGAATCCGCGGCAAATTGGAGCAATCAGCCCCAGCATTTT.

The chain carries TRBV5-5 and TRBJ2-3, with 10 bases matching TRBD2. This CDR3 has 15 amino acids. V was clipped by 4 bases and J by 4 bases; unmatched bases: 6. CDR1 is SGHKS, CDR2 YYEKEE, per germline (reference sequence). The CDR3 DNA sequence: TGTGCCAGCAGCCGAGAGCGGGGGGGCCCAGATACGCAGTATTTT. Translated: CASSRERGGPDTQYF.

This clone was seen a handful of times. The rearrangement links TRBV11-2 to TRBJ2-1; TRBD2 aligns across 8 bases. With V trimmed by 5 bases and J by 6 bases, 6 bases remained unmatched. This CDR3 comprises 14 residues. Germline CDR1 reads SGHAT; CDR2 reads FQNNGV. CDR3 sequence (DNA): TGTGCCAGCAGCCAACGGGGGGGCCCCAATGAGCAGTTCTTC. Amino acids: CASSQRGGPNEQFF.

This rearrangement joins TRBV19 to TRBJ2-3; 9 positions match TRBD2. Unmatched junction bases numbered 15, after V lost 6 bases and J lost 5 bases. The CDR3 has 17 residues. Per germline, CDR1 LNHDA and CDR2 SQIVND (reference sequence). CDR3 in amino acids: CASRDAGTSIGKDTQYF. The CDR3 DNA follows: TGTGCCAGTAGGGACGCCGGGACTAGCATCGGGAAAGATACGCAGTATTTT. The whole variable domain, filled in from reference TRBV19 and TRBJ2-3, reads DGGITQSPKYLFRKEGQNVTLSCEQNLNHDAMYWYRQDPGQGLRLIYYSQIVNDFQKGDIAEGYSVSREKKESFPLTVTSAQKNPTAFYLCASRDAGTSIGKDTQYFGPGTRLTVL.

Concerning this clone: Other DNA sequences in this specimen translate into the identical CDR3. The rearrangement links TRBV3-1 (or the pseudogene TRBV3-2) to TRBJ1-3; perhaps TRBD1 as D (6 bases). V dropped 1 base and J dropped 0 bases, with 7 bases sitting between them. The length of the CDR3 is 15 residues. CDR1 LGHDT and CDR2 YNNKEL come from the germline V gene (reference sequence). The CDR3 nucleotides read TGTGCCAGCAGCCAAGGCAGGGGCTCTGGAAACACCATATATTTT. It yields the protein CASSQGRGSGNTIYF.

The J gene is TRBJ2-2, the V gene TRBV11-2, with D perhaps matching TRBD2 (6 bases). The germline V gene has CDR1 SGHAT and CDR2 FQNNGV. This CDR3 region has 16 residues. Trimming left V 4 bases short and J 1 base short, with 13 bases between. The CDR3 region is CASSSAGTLNTGELFF. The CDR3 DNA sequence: TGTGCCAGCAGCTCCGCGGGGACGCTGAACACCGGGGAGCTGTTTTTT.

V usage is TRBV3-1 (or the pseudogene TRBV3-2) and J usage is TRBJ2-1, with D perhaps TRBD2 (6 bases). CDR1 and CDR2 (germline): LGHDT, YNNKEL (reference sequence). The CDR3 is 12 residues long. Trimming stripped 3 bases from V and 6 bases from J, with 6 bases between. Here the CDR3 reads CASSHSGNEQFF. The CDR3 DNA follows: TGTGCCAGCAGCCATAGCGGCAATGAGCAGTTCTTC.

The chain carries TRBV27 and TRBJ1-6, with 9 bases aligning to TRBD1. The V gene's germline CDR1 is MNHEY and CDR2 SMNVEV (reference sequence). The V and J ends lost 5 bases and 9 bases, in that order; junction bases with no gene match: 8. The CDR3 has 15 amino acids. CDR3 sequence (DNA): TGTGCCAGCAGTCGAAACAGGGGGCTGGGTTCACCCCTCCACTTT. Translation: CASSRNRGLGSPLHF.

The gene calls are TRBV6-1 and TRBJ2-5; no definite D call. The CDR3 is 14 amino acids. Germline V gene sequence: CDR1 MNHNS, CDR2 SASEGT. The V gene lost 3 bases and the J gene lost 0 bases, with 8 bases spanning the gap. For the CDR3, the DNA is TGTGCCAGCAGTGACGGGTGGTACCAAGAGACCCAGTACTTC. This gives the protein CASSDGWYQETQYF.

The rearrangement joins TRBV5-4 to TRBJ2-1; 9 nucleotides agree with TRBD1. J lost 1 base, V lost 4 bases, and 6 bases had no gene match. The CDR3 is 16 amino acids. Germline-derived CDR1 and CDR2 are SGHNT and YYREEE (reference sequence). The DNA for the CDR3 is TGTGCCAGCAGCCTGGACAGGGGATCATCCTACAATGAGCAGTTCTTC. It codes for CASSLDRGSSYNEQFF.

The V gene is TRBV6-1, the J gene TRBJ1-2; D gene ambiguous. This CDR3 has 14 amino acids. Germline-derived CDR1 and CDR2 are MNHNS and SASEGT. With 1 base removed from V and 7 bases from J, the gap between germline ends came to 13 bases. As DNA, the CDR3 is TGTGCCAGCAGTGAAGGGCCTGGCTCACGTGGCTACACCTTC. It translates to CASSEGPGSRGYTF.

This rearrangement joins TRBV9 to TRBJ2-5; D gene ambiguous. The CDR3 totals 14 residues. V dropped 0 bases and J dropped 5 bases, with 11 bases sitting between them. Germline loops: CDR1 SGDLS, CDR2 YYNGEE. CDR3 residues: CASSVGLAGETQYF. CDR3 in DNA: TGTGCCAGCAGCGTAGGCTTAGCTGGGGAGACCCAGTACTTC. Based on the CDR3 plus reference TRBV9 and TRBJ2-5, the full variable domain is DSGVTQTPKHLITATGQRVTLRCSPRSGDLSVYWYQQSLDQGLQFLIQYYNGEERAKGNILERFSAQQFPDLHSELNLSSLELGDSALYFCASSVGLAGETQYFGPGTRLLVL.

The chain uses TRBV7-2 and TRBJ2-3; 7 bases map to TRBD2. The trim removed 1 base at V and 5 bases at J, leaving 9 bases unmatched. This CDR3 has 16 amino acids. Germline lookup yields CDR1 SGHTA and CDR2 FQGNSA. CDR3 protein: CASSLETGLRLDTQYF. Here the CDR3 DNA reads TGTGCCAGCAGCTTAGAAACGGGACTAAGGTTAGATACGCAGTATTTT.

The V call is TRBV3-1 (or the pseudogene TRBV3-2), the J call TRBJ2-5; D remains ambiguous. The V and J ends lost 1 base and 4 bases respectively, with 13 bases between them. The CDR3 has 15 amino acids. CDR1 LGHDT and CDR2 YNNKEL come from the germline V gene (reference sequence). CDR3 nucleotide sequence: TGTGCCAGCAGCCAAGGTTTGAGCGATCCAGAGACCCAGTACTTC. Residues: CASSQGLSDPETQYF.

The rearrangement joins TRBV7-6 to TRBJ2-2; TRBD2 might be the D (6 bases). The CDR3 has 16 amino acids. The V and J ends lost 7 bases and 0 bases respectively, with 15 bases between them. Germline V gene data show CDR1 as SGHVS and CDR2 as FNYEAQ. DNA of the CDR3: TGTGCCAGCACATTGAGGGGAGGCGCGAACACCGGGGAGCTGTTTTTT. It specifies CASTLRGGANTGELFF.

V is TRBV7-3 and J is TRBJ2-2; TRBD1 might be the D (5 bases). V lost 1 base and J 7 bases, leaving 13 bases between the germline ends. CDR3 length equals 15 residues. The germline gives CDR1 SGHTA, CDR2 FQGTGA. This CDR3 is CASSLRPAGYGELFF. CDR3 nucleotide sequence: TGTGCCAGCAGCTTAAGGCCGGCAGGGTACGGGGAGCTGTTTTTT.

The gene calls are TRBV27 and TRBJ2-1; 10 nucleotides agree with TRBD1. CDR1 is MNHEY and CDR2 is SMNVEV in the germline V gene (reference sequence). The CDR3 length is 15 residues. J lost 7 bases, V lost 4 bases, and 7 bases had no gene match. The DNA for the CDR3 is TGTGCCAGCAGTTACGGTGACAGGGGGCAAAATGAGCAGTTCTTC. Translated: CASSYGDRGQNEQFF.

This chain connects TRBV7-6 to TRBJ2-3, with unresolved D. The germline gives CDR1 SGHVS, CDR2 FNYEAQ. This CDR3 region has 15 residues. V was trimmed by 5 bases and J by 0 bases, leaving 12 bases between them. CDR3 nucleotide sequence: TGTGCCAGCAGCAGAGGTGGCGGTAGCACAGATACGCAGTATTTT. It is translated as CASSRGGGSTDTQYF.

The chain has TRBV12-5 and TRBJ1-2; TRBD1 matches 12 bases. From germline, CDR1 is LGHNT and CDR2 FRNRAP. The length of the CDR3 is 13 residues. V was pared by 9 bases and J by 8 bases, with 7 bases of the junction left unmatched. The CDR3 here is CASLVGQGAGYTF. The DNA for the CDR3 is TGTGCTAGCCTTGTGGGACAGGGGGCCGGCTACACCTTC.